Listed here is a single T cell receptor (beta chain). The antigen remains unidentified. Produced via immunoSEQ multiplex PCR; TCRdb's table is partial and in-frame only. Among approximately 91,000 clones listed, about 87% were seen once. This record comes from a study of identifying expanded T cells in peripheral blood. The study, taken as a whole, reports: Across healthy donors, higher total template counts meant significantly greater approximately two-week count variance. Over about two and four weeks, about 16.4 and 19 clones changed, versus around 1.1 between replicates.

No infections or other immune events were documented during collection. The V gene lost 3 bases and the J gene lost 5 bases, with 4 bases spanning the gap. CDR3 length equals 11 residues. From germline, CDR1 is MNHGY and CDR2 SVAAGI. The chain links TRBV6-9 to TRBJ2-5; no reliable D call. Sample: blood. This clonotype originated in a person between 18 and 75 years old in good health. The CDR3 DNA follows: TGTGCCAGCAGTTACTTGGAGACCCAGTACTTC. This gives the protein CASSYLETQYF.